This T cell receptor beta chain derives from a study of T cells expressing NK-cell markers. Whole-study context: Sequencing of TCR beta repertoires drew on sorted CD3+CD56+NKG2C+, CD3+CD56+NKG2C- and CD3+CD56-NKG2C+ T cells. Study-wide points: NKG2C+ dominant clonotypes from over 5 donors made up about 1.0-8% of CD8+ T cells. Certain NKG2C+ T cell clones were expanded, and their HCMV specificity remained unclear.

TCR beta cDNA was made by 5'RACE template switching with UMIs. From its re-call of the 5' RACE reads, TCRdb lists each CDR3 protein once, without DNA. This sample's clone table lists hundreds of thousands of distinct CDR3 sequences. CDR3 length: 12 residues. Germline V gene sequence: CDR1 MDHEN, CDR2 SYDVKM. Concerning this clonotype itself: Its target is not known.

The clonotype was recovered from a woman aged 18-70 years in good health. The genes are TRBV28 and TRBJ2-7. The specimen was blood T cells: a sorted CD56 or NKG2C T cell subset, CD4+ or CD8+ T cells, or bulk PBMC T cells (not recorded which). CDR3 loop: CASTRTSYEQYF.